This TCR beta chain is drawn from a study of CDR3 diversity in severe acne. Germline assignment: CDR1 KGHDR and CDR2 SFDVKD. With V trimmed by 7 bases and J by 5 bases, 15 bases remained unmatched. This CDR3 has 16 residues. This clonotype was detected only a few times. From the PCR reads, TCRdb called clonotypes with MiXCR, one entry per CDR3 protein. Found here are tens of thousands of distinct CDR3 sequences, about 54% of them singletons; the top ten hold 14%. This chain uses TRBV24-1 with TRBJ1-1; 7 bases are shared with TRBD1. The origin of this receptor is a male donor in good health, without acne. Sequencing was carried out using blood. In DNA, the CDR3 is TGTGCCACCAGCTCATCAAGCCGGGACAGTAGGACTGAAGCTTTCTTT. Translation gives CATSSSSRDSRTEAFF.